The rows below give T cell receptor beta chains drawn from one sample of a study of ipilimumab plus nivolumab after autologous stem cell transplantation. The repertoire was sequenced with immunoSEQ multiplex PCR; TCRdb's copy has only in-frame clones and lacks some. The data hold tens of thousands of clones, with more than 80% observed a single time. This sample comprised PBMCs, obtained in a trial of ipilimumab plus nivolumab as post-transplant consolidation. These receptors all come from a male donor with diffuse large B-cell lymphoma. The CDR3 runs from the conserved cysteine through the conserved F or W. The order of the fields is CDR3 DNA, CDR3 protein, clone size, V gene, D gene, J gene. A D gene is named only where the DNA matches it firmly. Clone size, where shown, is once, few, many, or a class for clones that have expanded.

TGTGCCAGCAGTGAGCCACGGTACGAGCAGTACTTC CASSEPRYEQYF - TRBV6-1 - TRBJ2-7
TGTGCCAGCAGTTACAGCGGGACCTCTGGAAACACCATATATTTT CASSYSGTSGNTIYF once TRBV6-5 - TRBJ1-3
TGTGCCACCCTGGACTCTAACACCGGGGAGCTGTTTTTT CATLDSNTGELFF - TRBV4-2 - TRBJ2-2
TGTGCCAGCAGCTTAGCGGCCCCTTCTAGCACAGATACGCAGTATTTT CASSLAAPSSTDTQYF - TRBV13 - TRBJ2-3
TGCGCCAGCAGTGAGCATAGGGGGGTGAGCACTGAAGCTTTCTTT CASSEHRGVSTEAFF - TRBV10-2 - TRBJ1-1
TGTGCCATCAGTGAGATGGCCAGAAGCACAGATACGCAGTATTTT CAISEMARSTDTQYF - TRBV10-3 - TRBJ2-3
TGTGCCAGCAGTAGGCTGGGGGCGGGCACCGGGGAGCTGTTTTTT CASSRLGAGTGELFF - TRBV9 - TRBJ2-2
TGTGCCAGCAGCCCCGACACGGGGGGCCTGAGAAGCACAGATACGCAGTATTTT CASSPDTGGLRSTDTQYF - TRBV7-2 - TRBJ2-3
TGCAGCGCTTGGACACCACGGGATGAAAAACTGTTTTTT CSAWTPRDEKLFF - TRBV29-1 - TRBJ1-4
TGTGCCAGCAGCCAAGGTCGGGGACCCGTCCTTAACTATGGCTACACCTTC CASSQGRGPVLNYGYTF - TRBV4-2 - TRBJ1-2
TGCGCCAGCAGCTTGTCAGACTACACTGAAGCTTTCTTT CASSLSDYTEAFF - TRBV5-1 - TRBJ1-1
TGTGCCAGCAGCCTGAGGGAAGGAGGTGGCTACGCCTTC CASSLREGGGYAF - TRBV5-6 - TRBJ1-2
TGTGCCAGCAGCGTCGGCTATGACAGCACAGATACGCAGTATTTT CASSVGYDSTDTQYF few TRBV9 - TRBJ2-3
TGTGCCAGCAGTCTGACAGGTATCGGTTCACCCCTCCACTTT CASSLTGIGSPLHF - TRBV28 - TRBJ1-6
TGTGCTAGTGGTAGGGGAAGGGGCTCCTACGAGCAGTACTTC CASGRGRGSYEQYF - TRBV12-5 - TRBJ2-7
TGTGCCAGCAGTTCGGACAGGGGGCGGTACGAGCAGTACTTC CASSSDRGRYEQYF many TRBV5-4 TRBD1 TRBJ2-7
TGCAGCGTTGCTGGGGTGGATGGCTACACCTTC CSVAGVDGYTF - TRBV29-1 - TRBJ1-2